The entry below describes one TCR beta chain. These data belong to a study of blood T cell repertoires in COVID-19. Study as a whole: From T cells, B-cell-depleted T cells, or PBMCs came the material, which was cDNA or gDNA.

CDR1 is SGHNT, CDR2 YYREEE, per germline (reference sequence). CDR3 length equals 15 residues. The ends lost 4 bases at V and 0 bases at J; junction bases unmatched: 4. The method was immunoSEQ multiplex PCR; TCRdb's version includes in-frame clones alone and lacks a portion of them. This table holds about 350,000 clones, about 90% found once. Sequencing was carried out using PBMCs or T cells enriched from blood (not recorded which). The V and J genes are TRBV5-4 and TRBJ1-5; 7 bases are a match to TRBD1. The receptor was isolated from a woman in her thirties who had recovered from COVID-19. DNA of the CDR3: TGTGCCAGCAGCCTTCAGGGGGATAGCAATCAGCCCCAGCATTTT. Amino acid sequence: CASSLQGDSNQPQHF. Full variable domain (missing parts from reference TRBV5-4 and TRBJ1-5): ETGVTQSPTHLIKTRGQQVTLRCSSQSGHNTVSWYQQALGQGPQFIFQYYREEENGRGNFPPRFSGLQFPNYSSELNVNALELDDSALYLCASSLQGDSNQPQHFGDGTRLSIL.